This TCR beta chain was sequenced in a study of identical twins. Study-level findings and limits: Analyses based on zero insertions could be partly confounded by invariant MAIT and iNKT cells.

This clonotype has just a few counts. Antigen specificity is unknown. TCRdb reanalysed the 5' RACE reads using MiXCR and keeps one entry per CDR3 protein. The table records hundreds of thousands of distinct CDR3 sequences, 15% to 20% of them present only once. This CDR3 is built from 16 residues. V trimming: 6 bases; J trimming: 7 bases; junction bases outside the gene matches: 16. In addition, the sample was reused for a study of T cells expressing NK-cell markers. That study adds: Among the eight sequenced donors, seven tested HCMV-seropositive and one tested seronegative.

This chain uses TRBV12-3 or TRBV12-4 with TRBJ1-2; 8 bases align to TRBD1. The specimen was PBMCs. The receptor comes from a young woman in good health. The CDR3 DNA follows: TGTGCCAGCAGACCTAGAGAAGACAGGGGTATAGGTGGCTACACCTTC. It encodes CASRPREDRGIGGYTF.